Below are 22 T cell receptor beta chains sequenced from a single sample in a study of T cell responses to AZD1222 COVID-19 vaccine. Produced via immunoSEQ multiplex PCR; TCRdb's table is partial and in-frame only. The repertoire includes under 130,000 clones, 90% of them detected once, and around 4.8% sits in the top ten. This sample comprised peripheral blood, obtained on day 0 of AZD1222 vaccination. These TCRs come from an adult in good health.

This clone was recorded once. The chain couples TRBV6-2 or TRBV6-3 to TRBJ2-1, with TRBD1 matching 9 bases. This CDR3 comprises 15 residues. V was pared by 5 bases and J by 7 bases, with 9 bases of the junction left unmatched. Germline loops: CDR1 MNHEY, CDR2 SVGEGT. The CDR3 protein is CASSHPGQGVNEQFF. CDR3 sequence (DNA): TGTGCCAGCAGTCACCCGGGACAGGGTGTGAATGAGCAGTTCTTC.

V is TRBV12-3 or TRBV12-4 and J is TRBJ1-2, with D possibly matching TRBD1 (5 bases). V dropped 3 bases and J dropped 4 bases, with 9 bases sitting between them. The CDR3 is 13 residues long. DNA of the CDR3: TGTGCCAGCAGTTTTCAGGGTAGCTATGGCTACACCTTC. It codes for CASSFQGSYGYTF.

The chain couples TRBV5-4 to TRBJ1-2; no firm D call. Germline CDR1 SGHNT, CDR2 YYREEE (reference sequence). The CDR3 spans 14 residues. The germline V and J ends were trimmed by 1 base and 8 bases, with 15 bases remaining between them. The CDR3 sequence: CASSLWGSTEGYTF. CDR3 nucleotide sequence: TGTGCCAGCAGCTTGTGGGGATCGACGGAGGGCTACACCTTC.

This clone was observed a single time. J is TRBJ2-5 and V is TRBV11-3; possibly TRBD1 or TRBD2 for D (6 bases each). Per the germline V gene, CDR1 is SGHNT and CDR2 is YENEEA. Trimming pared 4 bases from V and 6 bases from J, leaving 15 bases between. The CDR3 totals 14 residues. CDR3 protein: CASSSYRDFKTQYF. The CDR3 bases are TGTGCCAGCAGCTCCTACAGGGACTTTAAGACCCAGTACTTC.

This rearrangement joins TRBV7-3 to TRBJ2-7; no clear D gene. The length of the CDR3 is 14 residues. CDR1 and CDR2 (germline): SGHTA, FQGTGA. V gave up 5 bases and J gave up 2 bases, with 13 bases separating them. The DNA for the CDR3 is TGTGCCAGCAGCGCCTCAGGCAGGACCTACGAGCAGTACTTC. Amino acid sequence: CASSASGRTYEQYF.

The chain joins TRBV6-4 to TRBJ2-7; D is perhaps TRBD1 (6 bases). CDR3 size: 14 residues. Germline V gene lookup returns CDR1 MRHNA and CDR2 SNTAGT. With 3 bases removed from V and 5 bases from J, the gap between germline ends came to 14 bases. This chain's CDR3 is CASSEEQGPHEQYF. The CDR3 region has the DNA TGTGCCAGCAGTGAAGAACAGGGACCCCACGAGCAGTACTTC.

The chain recombines TRBV11-2 with TRBJ1-3; no definite D call. Trimming pared 0 bases from V and 0 bases from J, leaving 6 bases between. This CDR3 comprises 15 residues. From germline, CDR1 is SGHAT and CDR2 FQNNGV. The CDR3 DNA follows: TGTGCCAGCAGCTTAGATTGGAGCTCTGGAAACACCATATATTTT. Translation gives CASSLDWSSGNTIYF.

This clone was counted between two and nine times. This chain joins TRBV4-2 and TRBJ2-2; 9 nucleotides match TRBD2. This CDR3 is 18 amino acids long. Trimming took 0 bases from V and 0 from J; bases not matched to a gene: 5. Germline values: CDR1 LGHNA, CDR2 YNFKEQ. CDR3 sequence reads: CASSQDMASGTNTGELFF. Here the CDR3 DNA reads TGTGCCAGCAGCCAAGATATGGCTAGCGGGACGAACACCGGGGAGCTGTTTTTT.

The gene calls are TRBV21-1 and TRBJ1-1. TRBV21-1 is reported as a pseudogene. The CDR3 covers 11 residues. CDR3 amino acids: CASLWEEGAFF. CDR3 bases: TGTGCCAGCCTATGGGAGGAGGGGGCTTTCTTT.

This chain uses TRBV7-2 with TRBJ1-6; D perhaps matches TRBD1 (6 bases). Germline V gene lookup returns CDR1 SGHTA and CDR2 FQGNSA. V lost 0 bases and J lost 4, with 13 bases in between. The CDR3 spans 17 residues. DNA for the CDR3: TGTGCCAGCAGCTTAGCGCTGGGGGACATTTATAATTCACCCCTCCACTTT. Protein sequence: CASSLALGDIYNSPLHF.

This sequence joins TRBV9 and TRBJ2-2, with D possibly being TRBD1 (6 bases). Trimming took 7 bases from V and 2 from J, leaving 9 bases between them. The CDR3 totals 13 residues. Germline V gene data show CDR1 as SGDLS and CDR2 as YYNGEE. CDR3 DNA: TGTGCCAGCGGGACACACAACACCGGGGAGCTGTTTTTT. Translation gives CASGTHNTGELFF.

The chain couples TRBV27 to TRBJ1-3; D call uncertain. V was pared by 3 bases and J by 0 bases, with 9 bases between. The CDR3 contains 15 residues. CDR1 and CDR2 from the germline V gene are MNHEY and SMNVEV (reference sequence). CDR3 nucleotides: TGTGCCAGCAGTTTTCTTCCGCACTCTGGAAACACCATATATTTT. It is translated as CASSFLPHSGNTIYF.

This chain joins TRBV15 and TRBJ1-6; 10 bases are a match to TRBD1. Trimming removed 5 bases from V and 14 bases from J; junction bases left unmatched: 15. CDR1 is LNHNV, CDR2 YYDKDF, per germline (reference sequence). The CDR3 extends over 16 amino acids. CDR3 residues: CATSPSRRQGARALHF. In nucleotides, the CDR3 is TGTGCCACCAGCCCATCACGAAGACAGGGGGCGAGGGCCCTCCACTTT.

The V and J genes are TRBV10-3 and TRBJ2-2; no firm D call. CDR1 is ENHRY, CDR2 SYGVKD, per germline. V was cut by 4 bases and J by 0 bases, with 6 bases left in between. This CDR3 comprises 14 residues. This CDR3 reads CAISGSSNTGELFF. CDR3 coding DNA: TGTGCCATCAGTGGTAGCTCGAACACCGGGGAGCTGTTTTTT.

V is TRBV29-1 and J is TRBJ2-1, with TRBD1 matching 7 bases. Unmatched junction bases numbered 1, after V lost 0 bases and J lost 5 bases. Per germline, CDR1 SQVTM and CDR2 ANQGSEA. The CDR3 is 13 amino acids. CDR3 coding DNA: TGCAGCGTTGAAGATGACAGGGACAATGAGCAGTTCTTC. Translated: CSVEDDRDNEQFF.

CDR3 in amino acids: CASSLLIDRNYGYTF. In DNA, the CDR3 is TGTGCCAGCAGCTTATTAATCGACAGGAACTATGGCTACACCTTC. The chain links TRBV7-8 to TRBJ1-2; TRBD1 is a possible D gene (6 bases). This CDR3 comprises 15 residues. Germline lookup yields CDR1 SGHVS and CDR2 FQNEAQ. V was shortened by 2 bases and J by 2 bases, with 12 bases between the two germline ends.

The chain links TRBV10-3 to TRBJ1-2, with a weak D call TRBD1 (5 bases). The CDR3 has 15 amino acids. Trimming cost V 7 bases and J 3 bases, with 18 bases left between them. Germline CDR1 and CDR2: ENHRY and SYGVKD. The CDR3 region has the DNA TGTGCCATCATAGAGGGGCCGGACCAACACTATGGCTACACCTTC. Amino acids: CAIIEGPDQHYGYTF.

The count of this clone is one. The chain recombines TRBV12-5 with TRBJ2-1, with 10 bases that match TRBD2. The CDR3 extends over 16 amino acids. Germline CDR1 is LGHNT and CDR2 is FRNRAP. Trimming at V came to 1 base and at J to 2 bases, leaving 2 bases not matched to a gene. CDR3 coding DNA: TGTGCTAGTGGTTTGGGCCTAGCGGGGGCCTACAATGAGCAGTTCTTC. The encoded protein is CASGLGLAGAYNEQFF.

The gene calls are TRBV19 and TRBJ2-5, with 13 bases fitting TRBD2. Germline lookup yields CDR1 LNHDA and CDR2 SQIVND (reference sequence). The CDR3 contains 16 residues. Trimming took 6 bases from V and 1 from J; bases not matched to a gene: 5. This CDR3 reads CASRPGTSGAQETQYF. The CDR3 DNA sequence: TGTGCCAGTAGACCCGGGACTAGCGGGGCCCAAGAGACCCAGTACTTC.

This clone was observed once. The gene calls are TRBV7-9 and TRBJ1-2; no clear D. V lost 4 bases and J 13 bases, leaving 13 bases between the germline ends. The CDR3 is 11 amino acids. Germline V gives CDR1 SEHNR, CDR2 FQNEAQ (reference sequence). CDR3: CASSSTTAATF. The CDR3 DNA reads as TGTGCCAGCAGCTCGACCACCGCTGCCACCTTC.

J is TRBJ2-2 and V is TRBV10-1; TRBD1 aligns across 8 bases. The germline gives CDR1 WNHNN, CDR2 SYGVQD (reference sequence). Losses at the gene ends were 8 bases for V and 4 bases for J; bases not matched to a gene: 6. The CDR3 has 14 amino acids. The CDR3 region is CASGDRGTTGELFF. The CDR3 DNA reads TGCGCCAGCGGAGACAGGGGTACCACCGGGGAGCTGTTTTTT.

The rearrangement uses TRBV6-5 and TRBJ1-2; a possible D gene is TRBD1 (5 bases). The CDR3 is made up of 15 amino acids. Germline CDR1 and CDR2: MNHEY and SVGAGI. V was shortened by 7 bases and J by 2 bases, with 17 bases between the two germline ends. CDR3: CASMRQLSENYGYTF. The CDR3 DNA reads as TGTGCCAGCATGAGACAGTTGTCGGAAAACTATGGCTACACCTTC.